A selection of T cell receptor beta chains follows, all from one sample in a study of blood T cell repertoires in COVID-19. TCRdb's table, derived via immunoSEQ multiplex PCR, lists solely in-frame clones and lacks some. Counted here are around 120,000 clones, around 86% occurring once; the ten biggest clones make up under 13%. The sequencing input was peripheral blood. These receptors all stem from an elderly man with acute or convalescent COVID-19. Both conserved end residues are part of each CDR3. The D gene is left open where the match is weak. The listing skips clone size in some rows; elsewhere it reads once, few, many or a size class.

j_call | v_call | clone_size | d_call | cdr3_nt | cdr3_aa
TRBJ1-1 | TRBV21-1 | - | - | TGTGCCAGCAGCACGGACAGGGTGTCAGCTTTCTTT | CASSTDRVSAFF
TRBJ1-2 | TRBV6-5 | - | - | TGTGCCAGCAGTTATAGTCCATTCCCTAACTATGGCTACACCTTC | CASSYSPFPNYGYTF
TRBJ1-5 | TRBV5-6 | - | - | TGTGCCAGCAGCACCCTGGGCAGGGTTGATCAGCCCCAGCATTTT | CASSTLGRVDQPQHF
TRBJ1-5 | TRBV19 | few | TRBD1 | TGTGCCAGTAGTACGACAGGGGGAGGACAGCCCCAGCATTTT | CASSTTGGGQPQHF
TRBJ1-4 | TRBV24-1 | - | - | TGTGCCACCAGCTCAATTTGCAGGGAAAAGCGAAAACTGTTTTTT | CATSSICREKRKLFF
TRBJ2-3 | TRBV3-1/TRBV3-2 | - | TRBD2 | TGTGCCAGCAGCCAAAGCGGGGTAGGCACAGATACGCAGTATTTT | CASSQSGVGTDTQYF
TRBJ2-7 | TRBV4-3 | - | TRBD2 | TGCGCCAGCAGCCTCTCAACACTAGCGGGTACCTCCTACGAGCAGTACTTC | CASSLSTLAGTSYEQYF
TRBJ1-6 | TRBV6-1 | - | TRBD1 | TGTGCCAGCAGTGCTATAGACAGGGGGGTGTATTCACCCCTCCACTTT | CASSAIDRGVYSPLHF
TRBJ1-1 | TRBV7-2 | - | - | TGTGCCAGCAGCTTAGCCTCTGTTGGCCGGGGTCGGGGATCGAACACTGAAGCTTTCTTT | CASSLASVGRGRGSNTEAFF
TRBJ1-2 | TRBV30 | - | - | TGTGCCTGGAGTGTACCCTTTCAGGGGGGCTACACCTTC | CAWSVPFQGGYTF
TRBJ2-1 | TRBV11-2 | - | TRBD1 | TGTGCCAGCAGCTCACCGGGACAGGGCACCTACAATGAGCAGTTCTTC | CASSSPGQGTYNEQFF
TRBJ1-3 | TRBV28 | - | - | TGTGCCAGCTGTGGGGGGGGACGAAGCTCTGGAAACACCATATATTTT | CASCGGGRSSGNTIYF
TRBJ1-1 | TRBV7-9 | - | - | TGTGCCAGCAGCCGTGGACAGATCACTGAAGCTTTCTTT | CASSRGQITEAFF
TRBJ1-1 | TRBV7-2 | - | - | TGTGCCAGCAGCTTGACCAGTGACAAGAACACTGAAGCTTTCTTT | CASSLTSDKNTEAFF
TRBJ1-5 | TRBV15 | - | - | TGTGCCACCACCAAGGGGGGGAGCAATCAGCCCCAGCATTTT | CATTKGGSNQPQHF
TRBJ2-7 | TRBV7-6 | - | TRBD2 | TGTGCCAGCAGCTTGTTAGCGGGAGAAGGGCTCGAGCAGTACTTC | CASSLLAGEGLEQYF
TRBJ1-4 | TRBV4-1 | - | TRBD1 | TGCGCCAGCAGCTATAATCCGGGACAGCCTAATGAAAAACTGTTTTTT | CASSYNPGQPNEKLFF
TRBJ1-5 | TRBV6-5 | - | - | TGTGCCAGCTCCGGCTTGGAGTTAGGTAATCAGCCCCAGCATTTT | CASSGLELGNQPQHF
TRBJ1-5 | TRBV29-1 | - | - | TGCAGCGCAACGGCTGGAGTAGGTCAGCCCCAGCATTTT | CSATAGVGQPQHF
TRBJ2-1 | TRBV1 | - | - | TGCACCAGCAGCTTGGTAGCGGGGGGTTTAGGGGAGCAGTTCTTC | CTSSLVAGGLGEQFF
TRBJ2-2 | TRBV7-2 | - | TRBD2 | TGTGCCAGCAGCTTGTTGGGGGGGATTAACACCGGGGAGCTGTTTTTT | CASSLLGGINTGELFF
TRBJ1-4 | TRBV11-2 | - | TRBD1 | TGTGCCAGCAGCTTAGGTCCGGGACAGGCCACTAATGAAAAACTGTTTTTT | CASSLGPGQATNEKLFF
TRBJ2-7 | TRBV15 | - | - | TGTGCCACCAGCAGAGAATCCAGAGGCTACGAGCAGTACTTC | CATSRESRGYEQYF
TRBJ2-7 | TRBV19 | - | TRBD2 | TGTGCCAGTAGCCCGGGACTAGCGGGAGCCTACGAGCAGTACTTC | CASSPGLAGAYEQYF
TRBJ2-1 | TRBV3-1/TRBV3-2 | - | TRBD2 | TGTGCCAGCAGCCGGTACCAGCGGGACGATGAGCAGTTCTTC | CASSRYQRDDEQFF
TRBJ2-7 | TRBV13 | once | - | TGTGCCAGCAGCTTAGCAGGGGCCGAGCAGTACTTC | CASSLAGAEQYF
TRBJ2-7 | TRBV7-2 | - | - | TGTGCCAGCACCCCGCATAGCTTAGGCTACGAGCAGTACTTC | CASTPHSLGYEQYF
TRBJ2-1 | TRBV19 | - | TRBD2 | TGTGCCAGTAGTAGTCTAGCGGAAGTCTACAATGAGCAGTTCTTC | CASSSLAEVYNEQFF
TRBJ1-2 | TRBV4-2 | - | - | TGTGCCAGCAGCCCAGGGGCCAACCGGGGCTACACCTTC | CASSPGANRGYTF
TRBJ2-7 | TRBV28 | once | - | TGTGCCAGCAGTCTTGAACAGGGTAGGGTCGAGCAGTACTTC | CASSLEQGRVEQYF
TRBJ1-2 | TRBV5-8 | - | - | TGTGCCAGCAGCACCGGGAGGGGAACTAACTATGGCTACACCTTC | CASSTGRGTNYGYTF
TRBJ1-1 | TRBV6-2/TRBV6-3 | - | - | TGTGCCAGCAGCCAACCCAGCGACAGAGCATTGTTGAACACTGAAGCTTTCTTT | CASSQPSDRALLNTEAFF
TRBJ1-3 | TRBV28 | - | - | TGTGCCAGCAGTTATAATACAGGGACTGGAAACACCATATATTTT | CASSYNTGTGNTIYF
TRBJ1-4 | TRBV15 | - | TRBD1 | TGTGCCACCAATCACGGGGGACAGAATAATGAAAAACTGTTTTTT | CATNHGGQNNEKLFF
TRBJ1-1 | TRBV18 | - | TRBD1 | TGTGCCAGCTCACCTCCGGCGGGACAGGGGAGCACTGAAGCTTTCTTT | CASSPPAGQGSTEAFF
TRBJ2-7 | TRBV11-3 | - | - | TGTGCCAGCAGCTTAGAGATGATGTTGACGCCACCGGGACACCCAAGACGCTACGAGCAGTACTTC | CASSLEMMLTPPGHPRRYEQYF
TRBJ2-5 | TRBV25-1 | few | - | TGTGCCAGCAGTCCACCAGGGCGGCAAGAGACCCAGTACTTC | CASSPPGRQETQYF
TRBJ1-6 | TRBV5-1 | - | TRBD1 | TGCGCCAGCAGCGGATCGCGGGACAGGGTTAATTCACCCCTCCACTTT | CASSGSRDRVNSPLHF
TRBJ2-1 | TRBV7-9 | - | TRBD2 | TGTGCCAGCAGACGGACTAGCGGGGGGCACAATGAGCAGTTCTTC | CASRRTSGGHNEQFF
TRBJ1-2 | TRBV5-1 | - | - | TGCGCCAGCAGCGAGGCCGGGAGTTATGGCTACACCTTC | CASSEAGSYGYTF
TRBJ1-2 | TRBV12-2 | few | - | TGTGCAAGTCGCTTCCGCCTTGGGACAGGGGCTAGCACCTATGGCTACACCTTC | CASRFRLGTGASTYGYTF
TRBJ2-7 | TRBV10-3 | - | - | TGTGCCATCAGTGACAGGGGGGAAATCGAGCAGTACTTC | CAISDRGEIEQYF
TRBJ1-1 | TRBV18 | - | TRBD1 | TGTGCCAGCTCACCTGGTTCCCAGGGGGCTGAAGGGAACACTGAAGCTTTCTTT | CASSPGSQGAEGNTEAFF
TRBJ1-1 | TRBV18 | once | TRBD1 | TGTGCCAGCTCACCGGACAGGGGAGGCACTGAAGCTTTCTTT | CASSPDRGGTEAFF
TRBJ2-7 | TRBV14 | - | TRBD1 | TGTGCCAGCAGCCCTGCAGGGGGCTCCTACGAGCAGTACTTC | CASSPAGGSYEQYF
TRBJ1-1 | TRBV12-5 | few | TRBD1 | TGTGCTAGTGGTTCGGACGGGACAGCCGGCGTTGAAGCTTTCTTT | CASGSDGTAGVEAFF
TRBJ2-5 | TRBV3-1/TRBV3-2 | - | - | TGTGCCAGCAGCCAGAGGGGGACGTTACAAGAGACCCAGTACTTC | CASSQRGTLQETQYF
TRBJ2-2 | TRBV11-3 | few | - | TGTGCCAGCAGCTTAGATCGGAGTAGGGGGGGCACCGGGGAGCTGTTTTTT | CASSLDRSRGGTGELFF
TRBJ2-3 | TRBV19 | - | - | TGTGCCAGTAGCACCGGGACAAAAGATACAGATACGCAGTATTTT | CASSTGTKDTDTQYF
TRBJ2-1 | TRBV2 | - | - | TGTGCCAGCACGGGGTTCTATGAGCAGTTCTTC | CASTGFYEQFF
TRBJ2-2 | TRBV5-1 | - | TRBD2 | TGCGCCAGCAGCCCCTCTAGCGGCGGGGAGCTGTTTTTT | CASSPSSGGELFF
TRBJ2-2 | TRBV5-1 | - | - | TGCGCCAGCAGCTTACCGGGGTCGAACACCGGGGAGCTGTTTTTT | CASSLPGSNTGELFF
TRBJ1-1 | TRBV19 | - | - | TGTGCCAGTAGTATCCGGGAGTCAACTGAAGCTTTCTTT | CASSIRESTEAFF
TRBJ2-1 | TRBV6-1 | medium-sized | - | TGTGCCAGCAGTGAATTCGCGGGGCAGTTCTTC | CASSEFAGQFF